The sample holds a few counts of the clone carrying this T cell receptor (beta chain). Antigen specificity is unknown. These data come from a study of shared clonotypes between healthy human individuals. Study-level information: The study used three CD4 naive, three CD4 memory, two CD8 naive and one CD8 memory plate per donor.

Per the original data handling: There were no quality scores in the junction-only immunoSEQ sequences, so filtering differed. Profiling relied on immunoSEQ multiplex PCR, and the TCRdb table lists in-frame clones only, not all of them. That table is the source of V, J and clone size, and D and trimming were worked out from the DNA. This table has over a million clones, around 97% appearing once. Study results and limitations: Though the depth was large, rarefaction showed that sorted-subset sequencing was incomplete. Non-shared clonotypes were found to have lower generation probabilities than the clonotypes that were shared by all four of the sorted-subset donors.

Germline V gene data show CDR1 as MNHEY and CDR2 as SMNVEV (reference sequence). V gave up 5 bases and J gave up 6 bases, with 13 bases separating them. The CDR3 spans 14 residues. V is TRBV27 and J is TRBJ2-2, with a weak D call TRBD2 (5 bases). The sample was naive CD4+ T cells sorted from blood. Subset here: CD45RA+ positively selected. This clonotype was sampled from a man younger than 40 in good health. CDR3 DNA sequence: TGTGCCAGCAGTATCAACCGGGGTGCCGGGGAGCTGTTTTTT. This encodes CASSINRGAGELFF.